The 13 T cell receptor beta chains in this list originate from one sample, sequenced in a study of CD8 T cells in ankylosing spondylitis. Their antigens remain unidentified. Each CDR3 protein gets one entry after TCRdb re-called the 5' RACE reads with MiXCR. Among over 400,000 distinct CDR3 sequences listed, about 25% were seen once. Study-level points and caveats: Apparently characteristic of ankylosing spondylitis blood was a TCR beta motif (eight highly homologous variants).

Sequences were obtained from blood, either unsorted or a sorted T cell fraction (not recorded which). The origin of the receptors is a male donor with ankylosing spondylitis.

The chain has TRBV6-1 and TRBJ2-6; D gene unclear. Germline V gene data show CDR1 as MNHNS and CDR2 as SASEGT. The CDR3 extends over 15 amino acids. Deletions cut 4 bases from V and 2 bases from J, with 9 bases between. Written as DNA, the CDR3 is TGTGCCAGCAGTGGAAGGGAAACTGGGGCCAACGTCCTGACTTTC. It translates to CASSGRETGANVLTF.

The CDR3 sequence is CASSHRDRGNTDTQYF. CDR3 sequence (DNA): TGTGCCAGCAGTCACCGGGACAGGGGAAACACAGATACGCAGTATTTT. The rearrangement links TRBV6-5 to TRBJ2-3; TRBD1 aligns across 10 bases. The CDR3 has 16 residues. J was trimmed by 2 bases and V by 5 bases; bases with no gene match: 7. Germline values: CDR1 MNHEY, CDR2 SVGAGI.

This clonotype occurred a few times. CDR3 sequence: CSASGSPEGLTDTQYF. CDR3 nucleotides: TGCAGTGCTAGCGGGAGCCCCGAGGGTCTGACAGATACGCAGTATTTT. The chain uses TRBV20-1 and TRBJ2-3; perhaps TRBD2 as D (6 bases). V lost 3 bases to trimming and J lost 3 bases, with 19 bases between them. CDR1 DFQATT and CDR2 SNEGSKA come from the germline V gene (reference sequence). This CDR3 contains 16 residues.

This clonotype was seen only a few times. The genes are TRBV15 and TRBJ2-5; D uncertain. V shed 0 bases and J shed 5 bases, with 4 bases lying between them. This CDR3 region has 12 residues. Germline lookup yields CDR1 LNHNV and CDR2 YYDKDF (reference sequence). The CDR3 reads CATSRDAETQYF. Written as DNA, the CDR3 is TGTGCCACCAGCAGAGATGCCGAGACCCAGTACTTC.

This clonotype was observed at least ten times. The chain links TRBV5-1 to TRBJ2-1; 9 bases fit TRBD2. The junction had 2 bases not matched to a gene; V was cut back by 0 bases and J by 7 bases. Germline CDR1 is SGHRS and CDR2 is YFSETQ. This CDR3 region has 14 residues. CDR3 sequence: CASSLALAGNEQFF. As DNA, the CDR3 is TGCGCCAGCAGCTTGGCTCTAGCGGGAAATGAGCAGTTCTTC. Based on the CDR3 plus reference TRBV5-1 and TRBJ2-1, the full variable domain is KAGVTQTPRYLIKTRGQQVTLSCSPISGHRSVSWYQQTPGQGLQFLFEYFSETQRNKGNFPGRFSGRQFSNSRSEMNVSTLELGDSALYLCASSLALAGNEQFFGPGTRLTVL.

The CDR3 nucleotides read TGTGCCAGCAGTTTAATGCGAATTGAGCAGTTCTTC. Translating it yields CASSLMRIEQFF. The genes are TRBV12-3 or TRBV12-4 and TRBJ2-1; no clear D. This CDR3 is built from 12 residues. Trimming pared 2 bases from V and 9 bases from J, leaving 8 bases between.

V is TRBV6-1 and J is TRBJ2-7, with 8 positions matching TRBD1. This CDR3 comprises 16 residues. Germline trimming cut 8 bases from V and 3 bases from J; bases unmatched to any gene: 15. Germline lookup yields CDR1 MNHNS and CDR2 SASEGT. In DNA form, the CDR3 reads TGTGCCAGCGCCCTTGACGACAGGGGAGCCAACTACGAGCAGTACGTC. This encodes CASALDDRGANYEQYV.

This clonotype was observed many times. The CDR3 is CSVEQGGGYNEQFF. CDR3 bases: TGCAGCGTAGAACAGGGAGGGGGATACAATGAGCAGTTCTTC. This sequence joins TRBV29-1 and TRBJ2-1; tentative D call: TRBD2 (7 bases). CDR1 is SQVTM, CDR2 ANQGSEA, per germline. This CDR3 has 14 residues. The V and J ends lost 6 bases and 4 bases respectively, with 16 bases between them.

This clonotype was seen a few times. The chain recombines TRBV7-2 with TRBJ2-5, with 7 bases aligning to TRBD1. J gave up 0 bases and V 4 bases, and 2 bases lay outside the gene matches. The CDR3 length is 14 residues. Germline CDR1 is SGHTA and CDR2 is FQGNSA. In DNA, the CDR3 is TGTGCCAGCAGCTGGGACAGATACCAAGAGACCCAGTACTTC. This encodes CASSWDRYQETQYF.

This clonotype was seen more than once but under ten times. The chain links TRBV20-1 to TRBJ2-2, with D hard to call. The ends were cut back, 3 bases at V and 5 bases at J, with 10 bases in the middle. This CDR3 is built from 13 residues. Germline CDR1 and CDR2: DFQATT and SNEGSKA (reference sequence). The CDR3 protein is CSARESRTGELFF. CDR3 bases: TGCAGTGCTAGGGAGAGTCGGACCGGGGAGCTGTTTTTT.

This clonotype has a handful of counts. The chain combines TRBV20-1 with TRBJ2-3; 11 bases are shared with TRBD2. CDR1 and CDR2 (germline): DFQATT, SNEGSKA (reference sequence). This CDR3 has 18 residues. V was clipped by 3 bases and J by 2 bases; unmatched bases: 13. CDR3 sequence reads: CSASSEFVSGRVTDTQYF. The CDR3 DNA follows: TGCAGTGCTAGCTCTGAATTCGTTAGCGGGAGGGTCACAGATACGCAGTATTTT.

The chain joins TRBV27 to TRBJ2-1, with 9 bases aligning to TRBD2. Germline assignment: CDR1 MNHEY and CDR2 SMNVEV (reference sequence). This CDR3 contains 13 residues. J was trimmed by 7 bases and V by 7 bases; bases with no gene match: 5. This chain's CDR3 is CASTKTSGNEQFF. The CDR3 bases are TGTGCCAGCACCAAGACTAGCGGTAATGAGCAGTTCTTC.

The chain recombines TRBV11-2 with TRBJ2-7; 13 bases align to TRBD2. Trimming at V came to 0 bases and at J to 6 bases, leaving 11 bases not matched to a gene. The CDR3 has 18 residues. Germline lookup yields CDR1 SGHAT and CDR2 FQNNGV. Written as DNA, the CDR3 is TGTGCCAGCAGCTTAGATAGGACTAGCGGGAGAAACCCCCTCGAGCAGTACTTC. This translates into CASSLDRTSGRNPLEQYF.